These 7 T cell receptor beta chains share one sample of origin, sequenced in a study of neurological immune-mediated disorders. TCRdb fed the 5' RACE reads into MiXCR, producing one record per CDR3 protein. The sample lists almost 85,000 distinct CDR3 sequences, around 2.6% seen once, with 0.9% to 1.4% in the top ten. The specimen was PBMCs. The receptors originated from a woman in her 30s with multiple sclerosis.

This clonotype was observed at least ten times. The chain has TRBV11-3 and TRBJ2-2, with 14 bases matching TRBD2. The CDR3 has 16 residues. Germline V lookup: CDR1 SGHNT, CDR2 YENEEA. The J segment lost 5 bases and the V segment lost 5 bases, leaving 4 bases of the junction unmatched. Here the CDR3 DNA reads TGTGCCAGCAGCCTTGGACTAGCGGGAGGAACCGGGGAGCTGTTTTTT. It encodes CASSLGLAGGTGELFF.

As concerns this clonotype: Without the conserved terminal phenylalanine or tryptophan, this CDR3 likely stems from a read error. CDR3 region: CATSDLNHGYTN. The DNA for the CDR3 is TGTGCCACCAGTGATTTGAACCATGGCTACACCAAC. The chain links TRBV24-1 to TRBJ1-2; D is undetermined. Trimming pared 0 bases from V and 6 bases from J, leaving 4 bases between. The CDR3 consists of 12 residues. The germline V gene has CDR1 KGHDR and CDR2 SFDVKD.

This clonotype was counted many times. V usage is TRBV15 and J usage is TRBJ2-7, with D possibly being TRBD1 (5 bases). CDR1 and CDR2 from the germline V gene are LNHNV and YYDKDF (reference sequence). Trimming took 3 bases from V and 3 from J, leaving 18 bases between them. This CDR3 is built from 16 residues. Here the CDR3 reads CATSSHRLDNGYEQYF. CDR3 coding DNA: TGTGCCACCAGCAGCCACCGGTTGGACAACGGCTACGAGCAGTACTTC.

This clonotype was picked up a small number of times. The V call is TRBV5-8, the J call TRBJ1-6; D remains unclear. In germline, CDR1 is SGHTS, CDR2 YDEGEE. V was cut by 4 bases and J by 7 bases, with 15 bases left in between. The CDR3 contains 15 residues. CDR3 residues: CASSPVVLENSPLHF. CDR3 DNA: TGTGCCAGCAGCCCGGTTGTTCTGGAGAATTCACCCCTCCACTTT.

Many counts were recorded for this clonotype. The chain combines TRBV7-9 with TRBJ2-3; tentatively, D is TRBD2 (6 bases). The CDR3 has 17 residues. In germline, CDR1 is SEHNR, CDR2 FQNEAQ (reference sequence). Trimming took off 5 bases at V and 1 base at J, with 19 bases between the two ends. The CDR3 region is CASSPPEGGWGTDTQYF. The DNA for the CDR3 is TGTGCCAGCAGCCCGCCGGAGGGCGGGTGGGGCACAGATACGCAGTATTTT. Based on the CDR3 plus reference TRBV7-9 and TRBJ2-3, the full variable domain is DTGVSQNPRHKITKRGQNVTFRCDPISEHNRLYWYRQTLGQGPEFLTYFQNEAQLEKSRLLSDRFSAERPKGSFSTLEIQRTEQGDSAMYLCASSPPEGGWGTDTQYFGPGTRLTVL.

This clonotype was found many times. The rearrangement uses TRBV20-1 and TRBJ2-1; 8 bases align to TRBD2. The V and J ends lost 6 bases and 4 bases, in that order; junction bases with no gene match: 5. This CDR3 contains 13 residues. Germline values: CDR1 DFQATT, CDR2 SNEGSKA (reference sequence). CDR3 region: CSAWRGAYNEQFF. The CDR3 DNA reads TGCAGTGCCTGGCGGGGGGCATACAATGAGCAGTTCTTC.

This clonotype was counted at least ten times. The chain employs TRBV20-1 and TRBJ2-7; 12 nucleotides align to TRBD2. Germline CDR1 reads DFQATT; CDR2 reads SNEGSKA (reference sequence). CDR3 length equals 13 residues. The V and J ends lost 6 bases and 3 bases, in that order; junction bases with no gene match: 3. The CDR3 DNA reads TGCAGTGCCTCGACTAGCGGGAGCTACGAGCAGTACTTC. It yields the protein CSASTSGSYEQYF.